A selection of T cell receptor beta chains follows, all from one sample in a study of T-cell memory formation after mild COVID-19. In TCRdb, the 5' RACE reads were re-called with MiXCR into one record per CDR3 protein. Among some 320,000 distinct CDR3 sequences listed, 15% to 20% were seen once. Sequencing was done on a sample of PBMCs or a T cell subset sorted from them (not recorded which). These receptors were obtained from a man between 18 and 35 years old who had mild COVID-19 (a few samples of this study predate the infection). Cell type and time point are not known. The CDR3 runs from the conserved cysteine through the conserved F or W. The D gene is left open where the match is weak. Clone size appears in some rows only: once, few, many, or a class for an expanded clone.

TRBV5-1	-	-	TRBJ2-4	TGCGCCAGCAGCTTGGGACCCAGCAGGGAAATAGCCAAAAACATTCAGTACTTC	CASSLGPSREIAKNIQYF
TRBV19	-	-	TRBJ1-5	TGTGCCAGTAGTTTCCAGGAATATAGCAATCAGCCCCAGCATTTT	CASSFQEYSNQPQHF
TRBV28	few	TRBD1	TRBJ2-1	TGTGCCAGCAGAACTGGACAGGTGACCTACAATGAGCAGTTCTTC	CASRTGQVTYNEQFF
TRBV12-3/TRBV12-4	few	-	TRBJ1-1	TGTGCCAGCAGTTTAGGTTATAACACTGAAGCTTTCTTT	CASSLGYNTEAFF
TRBV3-1	-	-	TRBJ2-3	TGTGCCAGCAGTCGCAGGCAGGGGGACTTGCCGTACCTGGCACTATCCACAGATACGCAGTATTTT	CASSRRQGDLPYLALSTDTQYF
TRBV6-2/TRBV6-3	few	-	TRBJ2-7	TGTGCCAGCAGTTACAAGGGGCAGCTCGGCGAGCAGTACTTC	CASSYKGQLGEQYF
TRBV20-1	-	TRBD1	TRBJ1-2	TGCAGTGCTAGAGACACCGGGACAGGGCCATTCTATGGCTACACCTTC	CSARDTGTGPFYGYTF
TRBV6-6	few	-	TRBJ1-2	TGTGCCAGCAGTTACAGCGGGGATGGAAACTATGGCTACACCTTC	CASSYSGDGNYGYTF
TRBV15	-	-	TRBJ2-1	TGTGCCACCAGCAGAGATCTAAGTTTCGGTAATGAGCAGTTCTTC	CATSRDLSFGNEQFF
TRBV5-6	-	-	TRBJ1-2	TGTGCCAGCAGCATCAGCGGGCCCGGTGGCTACACCTTC	CASSISGPGGYTF
TRBV20-1	-	-	TRBJ2-3	TGCAGTGCCCCCGGGACCCGGTGGGATACGCAGTATTTT	CSAPGTRWDTQYF
TRBV20-1	many	-	TRBJ1-5	TGCAGTGCTTTCGACAGTAATCAGCCCCAGCATTTT	CSAFDSNQPQHF
TRBV15	-	-	TRBJ1-1	TGTGCCACCAGCAGAGATTACAGAAAGAACACTGAAGCTTTCTTT	CATSRDYRKNTEAFF
TRBV4-2	-	-	TRBJ1-6	TGTGCCAGCAGCCAGGGGGATAATTCACCCCTCCACTTT	CASSQGDNSPLHF
TRBV2	many	TRBD1	TRBJ1-2	TGTGCCAGCAGGGGACAGCAGACTAACTATGGCTACACCTTC	CASRGQQTNYGYTF
TRBV5-5	-	TRBD1	TRBJ2-7	TGTGCCAGCAGCTTTGACAGGGCGGTCCTCGAGCAGTACTTC	CASSFDRAVLEQYF
TRBV2	few	-	TRBJ2-7	TGTGCCAGCAGTGCCCCAACCCGCCTCTACGAGCAGTACTTC	CASSAPTRLYEQYF